This T cell receptor (beta chain) came from a study of Ad26.COV2.S vaccination and SARS-CoV-2 variants. In the study overall: The Ad26.COV2.S arm of the COV1001 trial was where the donor was placed.

CDR3 length: 12 amino acids. From germline, CDR1 is SNHLY and CDR2 FYNNEI. V lost 2 bases to trimming and J lost 5 bases, with 6 bases between them. Assay: immunoSEQ multiplex PCR; the TCRdb copy retains only in-frame clones and omits some. The table lists some 340,000 clones, around 84% of them singletons, with 1.9% in the top ten. The treatment is: roughly 20 received Ad26.COV2.S at low or high dose, single or two shots; 5 received placebo; per-sample allocation not given. Samples were taken on day 63 after the first vaccine or placebo injection. Wuhan-strain spike was delivered by a replication-incompetent Ad26 vector.

The chain recombines TRBV2 with TRBJ1-1; D not certain. The sequence was collected from a person aged 18-60 years who received the Ad26.COV2.S COVID-19 vaccine or a placebo. Sequenced material: peripheral blood, taken in a trial of Ad26.COV2.S vaccine versus placebo. CDR3 protein: CASSEIRTEAFF. The CDR3, as DNA: TGTGCCAGCAGTGAAATTAGGACTGAAGCTTTCTTT.